These T cell receptor beta chains were read from a single sample in a study of cytomegalovirus exposure and HLA in healthy donors. Clones were read by immunoSEQ multiplex PCR, and TCRdb kept only the in-frame ones, dropping some. The profile covers 99,000 or so clones, with 9.5% to 13% appearing a single time and approximately 6% taken by the ten largest. Input material: PBMCs. The receptors here all came from a man aged 35 to 55 in good health and CMV-seropositive. CDR3s leave out the opening cysteine and the closing phenylalanine or tryptophan.

v_call cdr3_aa
TRBV9 ASSVRDTRAGYT
TRBV7-9 ASSPTSGRVQGTGELF
TRBV27 ASSPPGRETQY
TRBV27 ASTSSTGQDEQY
TRBV25-1 ASSQSPSSGNTIY
TRBV7-9 ASSPRGTSNLASYEQY
TRBV7-7 ASSLAGQGGETQY
TRBV19 ASSIRENGNTIY
TRBV2 ASKGTASLGGYEQY
TRBV5-3 ARSPFAGGHETQY
TRBV4-2 ASSQDPTGVAGEQY
TRBV5-6 ASSRTVYEQY
TRBV5-5 ASSFPRTGHNEQF
TRBV2 ASVDFRLAGDYEQY
TRBV2 ASSEHRTYEQY
TRBV4-1 ASSQGSSGTGKN
TRBV6-6 ASSSLRSDTQY
TRBV27 ASSLRRGPSGANVLT
TRBV20-1 NVGEKEAF
TRBV4-1 ASSTLGQARGGYT